These 22 T cell receptor beta chains were sequenced from one sample in a study of CD8+CD57+ T cells in acquired aplastic anemia. The template used for profiling TCR beta VDJ and CDR3 was genomic DNA. TCRdb passed the reads through MiXCR, listing each CDR3 protein once. The data contain more than 150,000 distinct CDR3 sequences, about half of them singletons. Patients who underwent sequencing had shown CD8+CD57+ cell expansion by flow cytometry. The specimen was sorted CD4+, CD8+, or CD8+CD57+ T cells (not recorded which) from PBMCs. These receptors all stem from a human donor with aplastic anemia.

Comments on this clonotype: A read error may explain this, as a much larger clone is one base away. The chain has TRBV4-1 and TRBJ1-4; unclear D gene. Germline CDR1 MGHRA, CDR2 YSYEKL. Trimming removed 3 bases at V and 8 bases at J, with 13 bases between. The length of the CDR3 is 14 residues. As DNA, the CDR3 is TGCGCCAGCAGCCAGGACGGCATTAAGGAAAAACTGTTTTTT. Its protein product is CASSQDGIKEKLFF.

This clonotype has a single count. V is TRBV20-1 and J is TRBJ2-1; the D is unclear. The CDR3 sequence is 11 residues long. Germline CDR1 and CDR2: DFQATT and SNEGSKA (reference sequence). Trimming cost V 6 bases and J 7 bases, with 10 bases left between them. The CDR3 loop is CSARPGNEQFF. CDR3 nucleotides: TGCAGTGCCCGCCCGGGTAATGAGCAGTTCTTC.

The chain is built from TRBV5-6 and TRBJ1-6, with TRBD1 matching 9 bases. Germline trimming cut 2 bases from V and 8 bases from J; bases unmatched to any gene: 5. The CDR3 runs 15 residues. Per germline, CDR1 SGHDT and CDR2 YYEEEE. Written as DNA, the CDR3 is TGTGCCAGCAGCTTTTCCCGGACAGGGGATTCACCCCTCCACTTT. It is translated as CASSFSRTGDSPLHF.

Note on this clonotype: Just one base apart from a much larger clone, this may be a read error. The chain uses TRBV11-2 and TRBJ2-2; perhaps TRBD2 as D (5 bases). Germline lookup yields CDR1 SGHAT and CDR2 FQNNGV. This CDR3 has 14 amino acids. CDR3 in DNA: TGTGCCAGCAGCTTAGCCGAGAACACCGGGGAGCCGTTTTTT. Its translation is CASSLAENTGEPFF.

This clonotype came up once. V and J are TRBV7-8 and TRBJ2-7; perhaps TRBD2 as D (5 bases). The germline V and J ends were trimmed by 5 bases and 4 bases, with 15 bases remaining between them. Germline V gives CDR1 SGHVS, CDR2 FQNEAQ. This CDR3 contains 14 residues. The CDR3 is CASSQSGGRYEQYF. The CDR3 coding sequence is TGTGCCAGCAGCCAGAGTGGCGGGCGATACGAGCAGTACTTC.

This clonotype was seen many times. The J gene is TRBJ1-3, the V gene TRBV20-1; D is possibly TRBD1 (6 bases). The length of the CDR3 is 14 residues. Germline V gene sequence: CDR1 DFQATT, CDR2 SNEGSKA (reference sequence). Trimming took 3 bases from V and 0 from J, leaving 9 bases between them. The CDR3 bases are TGCAGTGCTAGGGACAGAAACTCTGGAAACACCATATATTTT. Its protein product is CSARDRNSGNTIYF.

This clonotype was recorded at least ten times. This chain connects TRBV20-1 to TRBJ1-5, with a tentative D call TRBD1 (5 bases). This CDR3 has 17 residues. Germline values: CDR1 DFQATT, CDR2 SNEGSKA (reference sequence). V lost 1 base and J lost 7, with 23 bases in between. The CDR3 spells CSARAPASSGREQPQHF. The CDR3 nucleotides read TGCAGTGCTAGAGCCCCAGCTTCCAGCGGCAGGGAACAGCCCCAGCATTTT.

A remark on this clonotype: A clone one base away is much larger, so this may be a read error. The chain uses TRBV5-1 and TRBJ2-1; no reliable D call. The CDR3 length is 12 residues. Germline CDR1 and CDR2: SGHRS and YFSETQ. V dropped 3 bases and J dropped 4 bases, with 5 bases sitting between them. The CDR3: CASSWKYNEQFF. CDR3 DNA sequence: TGCGCCAGCAGCTGGAAATACAATGAGCAGTTCTTC. Full variable domain (remainder filled in from reference TRBV5-1 and TRBJ2-1): KAGVTQTPRYLIKTRGQQVTLSCSPISGHRSVSWYQQTPGQGLQFLFEYFSETQRNKGNFPGRFSGRQFSNSRSEMNVSTLELGDSALYLCASSWKYNEQFFGPGTRLTVL.

The rearrangement joins TRBV3-1 to TRBJ2-1; 12 bases agree with TRBD2. V lost 4 bases to trimming and J lost 0 bases; unmatched junction nucleotides: 7. The CDR3 runs 18 residues. Germline lookup yields CDR1 LGHDT and CDR2 YNNKEL (reference sequence). The CDR3: CASSPGLAGPSSYNEQFF. CDR3 sequence (DNA): TGTGCCAGCAGCCCTGGACTAGCGGGACCAAGCTCCTACAATGAGCAGTTCTTC.

CDR3 amino acids: CASRRDRDYEKLFF. CDR3 DNA: TGTGCCAGCAGGAGGGACAGGGACTATGAAAAACTGTTTTTT. The V call is TRBV2, the J call TRBJ1-4; 9 nucleotides match TRBD1. Germline CDR1 SNHLY, CDR2 FYNNEI. J was trimmed by 6 bases and V by 6 bases; bases with no gene match: 5. The CDR3 has 14 amino acids. The full variable domain, its missing parts supplied by reference TRBV2 and TRBJ1-4, is EPEVTQTPSHQVTQMGQEVILRCVPISNHLYFYWYRQILGQKVEFLVSFYNNEISEKSEIFDDQFSVERPDGSNFTLKIRSTKLEDSAMYFCASRRDRDYEKLFFGSGTQLSVL.

This clonotype turned up a few times. V is TRBV29-1 and J is TRBJ1-1, with D unclear. V lost 4 bases and J lost 3, with 6 bases in between. Germline lookup yields CDR1 SQVTM and CDR2 ANQGSEA. The CDR3 has 11 residues. The CDR3 spells CSVVRDTEAFF. CDR3 nucleotide sequence: TGCAGCGTTGTCCGGGACACTGAAGCTTTCTTT.

The V gene is TRBV18, the J gene TRBJ1-2, with unresolved D. Germline V gives CDR1 KGHSH, CDR2 LQKENI. With 5 bases removed from V and 2 bases from J, the gap between germline ends came to 12 bases. The CDR3 spans 14 residues. CDR3: CASSTRGDNYGYTF. CDR3 DNA sequence: TGTGCCAGCTCAACCCGGGGAGACAACTATGGCTACACCTTC.

V and J are TRBV5-5 and TRBJ1-6; 8 nucleotides match TRBD1. CDR3 length: 14 amino acids. Looked up from germline, CDR1 is SGHKS and CDR2 is YYEKEE (reference sequence). V shed 2 bases, J shed 10 bases, and the junction held 5 bases outside the gene matches. CDR3 amino acids: CASSLGQGESPLHF. In DNA form, the CDR3 reads TGTGCCAGCAGCTTAGGACAGGGAGAATCACCCCTCCACTTT.

The CDR3 loop reads CASSGQGAGTEAFF. Written as DNA, the CDR3 is TGTGCCAGCAGTGGACAGGGGGCCGGAACTGAAGCTTTCTTT. This chain links TRBV25-1 with TRBJ1-1; 10 nucleotides match TRBD1. This CDR3 region has 14 residues. Germline CDR1 MGHDK, CDR2 SYGVNS. V trimming: 4 bases; J trimming: 5 bases; junction bases outside the gene matches: 4.

Comments on this clonotype: This may be a read error, as it is one base from a much larger clone. The CDR3 does not close with the conserved phenylalanine or tryptophan, likely indicating a read error. This chain uses TRBV11-2 with TRBJ2-4; D is ambiguous. Germline CDR1 and CDR2: SGHAT and FQNNGV. The V gene lost 3 bases and the J gene lost 0 bases, with 9 bases spanning the gap. The CDR3 spans 15 residues. The CDR3 DNA follows: TGTGCCAGCAGCTTCAAGGGTCTAGCCAAAAACATTCAGTACTCC. Residues: CASSFKGLAKNIQYS.

The chain carries TRBV6-2 or TRBV6-3 and TRBJ1-5; 9 nucleotides align to TRBD1. The CDR3 loop spans 19 amino acids. The V and J ends lost 0 bases and 6 bases, in that order; junction bases with no gene match: 15. The germline V gene encodes CDR1 MNHEY and CDR2 SVGEGT. CDR3 in DNA: TGTGCCAGCAGTTACTCGGGCGGGACAGGGCTATTTTTTCGTCAGCCCCAGCATTTT. It translates to CASSYSGGTGLFFRQPQHF.

This clonotype came up many times. J is TRBJ2-2 and V is TRBV20-1; TRBD1 matches at 12 bases. Per germline, CDR1 DFQATT and CDR2 SNEGSKA (reference sequence). The CDR3 consists of 15 residues. After removal of 2 bases from V and 6 bases from J, the junction contained 4 bases not matched to a gene. CDR3 bases: TGCAGTGCTAGAAGGGACAGGGGGCGCCCCGGGGAGCTGTTTTTT. As protein: CSARRDRGRPGELFF.

This clonotype was seen once. A much larger clonotype is one base distant, so this may be a read error. The chain has TRBV5-1 and TRBJ1-6, with 7 positions matching TRBD1. Germline V gives CDR1 SGHRS, CDR2 YFSETQ. The CDR3 covers 15 residues. CDR3: CTSSSRDRDNSPLHF. As DNA, the CDR3 is TGCACCAGCAGCTCCCGGGACAGAGATAATTCACCCCTCCACTTT. The whole variable domain, filled in from reference TRBV5-1 and TRBJ1-6, reads KAGVTQTPRYLIKTRGQQVTLSCSPISGHRSVSWYQQTPGQGLQFLFEYFSETQRNKGNFPGRFSGRQFSNSRSEMNVSTLELGDSALYLCTSSSRDRDNSPLHFGNGTRLTVT.

This clonotype has at least ten counts. The J gene is TRBJ1-2, the V gene TRBV14, with D perhaps matching TRBD1 (5 bases). The V and J ends lost 1 base and 6 bases respectively, with 9 bases between them. CDR3 length: 13 amino acids. CDR1 and CDR2 from the germline V gene are SGHDN and FVKESK. In DNA, the CDR3 is TGTGCCAGCAGCCAAGCGCGGGGGGATGGCTACACCTTC. It specifies CASSQARGDGYTF. The variable domain in full, completed from reference TRBV14 and TRBJ1-2, reads EAGVTQFPSHSVIEKGQTVTLRCDPISGHDNLYWYRRVMGKEIKFLLHFVKESKQDESGMPNNRFLAERTGGTYSTLKVQPAELEDSGVYFCASSQARGDGYTFGSGTRLTVV.

The chain employs TRBV5-1 and TRBJ2-7, with 11 positions matching TRBD1. V lost 5 bases and J lost 2; bases outside the gene matches: 3. Germline V gene sequence: CDR1 SGHRS, CDR2 YFSETQ. The CDR3 is made up of 14 amino acids. CDR3 sequence: CASRRDRGTYEQYF. The CDR3 DNA reads TGCGCCAGCAGACGGGACAGGGGGACCTACGAGCAGTACTTC.

The chain couples TRBV19 to TRBJ2-7, with D possibly TRBD2 on 6 matching bases. Trimming took 6 bases from V and 0 from J, leaving 12 bases between them. This CDR3 is 14 amino acids long. Germline CDR1 is LNHDA and CDR2 is SQIVND (reference sequence). In DNA, the CDR3 is TGTGCCAGTAGGTATAGCGGATCCTCCTACGAGCAGTACTTC. The encoded protein is CASRYSGSSYEQYF.

The chain has TRBV7-9 and TRBJ2-5; D remains unclear. The CDR3 extends over 15 amino acids. CDR1 and CDR2 from the germline V gene are SEHNR and FQNEAQ (reference sequence). V was cut by 4 bases and J by 4 bases, with 16 bases left in between. The CDR3 region has the DNA TGTGCCAGCAGCTCGACACTCACGGGCGGAGAGACCCAGTACTTC. Translation gives CASSSTLTGGETQYF.